The text below deals with one T cell receptor (beta chain). Its target is not known. The CDR3 is 14 amino acids. Trimming shortened V by 6 bases and J by 4 bases, and 16 bases separated the two germline ends. Germline CDR1 is MNHNY and CDR2 is SVGAGI (reference sequence). The data were taken from a study of beta chain features in type 1 diabetes. Overall study findings and caveats: In all four CD4+ subsets, TCRB CDR3 length was significantly, moderately reduced in type 1 diabetes. VDJ junctions from type 1 diabetes patients carried fewer insertions and larger deletions.

Expressed TCRB transcripts were sequenced, since all the RNA that had been isolated was reverse transcribed. Each stem cell-like memory T cell sample yielded some 1 million reads on average. Only in-frame clones appear in the TCRdb table, and some are missing; sequencing was by immunoSEQ multiplex PCR. The sample shows more than 85,000 clones, 30% to 40% of them seen only once. Sample: stem cell memory CD4+ T cells from blood. The clonotype comes from a woman under 30 in good health. This rearrangement joins TRBV6-6 to TRBJ2-7; tentatively, D is TRBD1 (6 bases). The CDR3 loop reads CASRPGTKRYEQYF. The CDR3 bases are TGTGCCAGCAGGCCCGGGACAAAGCGATACGAGCAGTACTTC.